Here is one TCR beta chain with its context. Its specificity is not known. It was with 60 Vbeta and 13 Jbeta primers that the PCR ran. Sequencing used immunoSEQ multiplex PCR; TCRdb keeps in-frame clones, though not all of them. The table lists 100,000 to 150,000 clones, 75% to 85% of them singletons. The sample belongs to a study of cytomegalovirus exposure and HLA in healthy donors. Study-wide results and caveats: A list of approximately 160 TCR beta chains associated with cytomegalovirus was given. Reported findings show TCR beta sequences accurately forecast HLA-A and HLA-B alleles in most subjects.

CDR1 is SQVTM, CDR2 ANQGSEA, per germline. This CDR3 spans 11 amino acids. V was shortened by 6 bases and J by 9 bases, with 12 bases between the two germline ends. The V gene is TRBV29-1, the J gene TRBJ2-1; TRBD2 is a possible D gene (7 bases). The TCR was taken from a man in his forties in good health and CMV-seronegative. Sample: PBMCs. CDR3 DNA sequence: TGCAGCGTCTTTGCGGGGGCTGAGCAGTTCTTC. It yields the protein CSVFAGAEQFF.